The 2 T cell receptor beta chains below come from one sample, sequenced in a study of memory CD4+ T cells and cytomegalovirus serostatus. Here immunoSEQ multiplex PCR was the method, and the copy in TCRdb shows in-frame clones only, minus some. The data contain 45,000 to 60,000 clones, just under 80% of them singletons. Single viable CD3+CD4+CD8-CD45RO+ cells were sorted as the memory CD4+ T cells. Sequencing was performed on memory CD4+ T cells from blood. These receptors came from an adult in good health and CMV-seronegative.

The chain combines TRBV30 with TRBJ2-3, with D hard to call. Trimming cost V 0 bases and J 4 bases, with 5 bases left between them. Germline CDR1 and CDR2: GTSNPN and SVGIG (reference sequence). This CDR3 is 12 amino acids long. For the CDR3, the DNA is TGTGCCTGGAGTGTAACTGCAGATACGCAGTATTTT. This gives the protein CAWSVTADTQYF.

V is TRBV5-1 and J is TRBJ2-4, with 9 bases identical to TRBD1. V gave up 4 bases and J gave up 8 bases; unmatched junction bases: 7. The V gene's germline CDR1 is SGHRS and CDR2 YFSETQ. The CDR3 length is 14 residues. CDR3 coding DNA: TGCGCCAGCAGCCCCGGGACAGGGTCTGACATTCAGTACTTC. This sequence encodes CASSPGTGSDIQYF. The complete variable domain, with remaining parts taken from reference TRBV5-1 and TRBJ2-4, reads KAGVTQTPRYLIKTRGQQVTLSCSPISGHRSVSWYQQTPGQGLQFLFEYFSETQRNKGNFPGRFSGRQFSNSRSEMNVSTLELGDSALYLCASSPGTGSDIQYFGAGTRLSVL.